These 25 T cell receptor beta chains were sequenced from one sample in a study of T cell changes during pregnancy in multiple sclerosis. Produced via immunoSEQ multiplex PCR; TCRdb's table is partial and in-frame only. The sample lists 90,000 to 100,000 clones; about 92% were seen once. The sample consisted of peripheral blood, taken in the first trimester of pregnancy. Every receptor here comes from a female donor with multiple sclerosis, enrolled in a pregnancy study.

The chain uses TRBV5-1 and TRBJ2-2; 10 bases line up with TRBD1. V dropped 4 bases and J dropped 3; count of bases not matched to a gene: 9. Germline CDR1 is SGHRS and CDR2 is YFSETQ. The CDR3 totals 17 residues. CDR3 region: CASSQRQGAFHTGELFF. The CDR3 DNA follows: TGCGCCAGCAGCCAACGACAGGGGGCCTTCCACACCGGGGAGCTGTTTTTT. Variable domain in full (rest from reference TRBV5-1 and TRBJ2-2): KAGVTQTPRYLIKTRGQQVTLSCSPISGHRSVSWYQQTPGQGLQFLFEYFSETQRNKGNFPGRFSGRQFSNSRSEMNVSTLELGDSALYLCASSQRQGAFHTGELFFGEGSRLTVL.

The J gene is TRBJ1-4, the V gene TRBV29-1; tentative D call: TRBD1 (6 bases). This CDR3 has 14 amino acids. CDR1 is SQVTM, CDR2 ANQGSEA, per germline. V was shortened by 3 bases and J by 3 bases, with 11 bases between the two germline ends. Here the CDR3 reads CSVDPQGPNEKLFF. The CDR3 region has the DNA TGCAGCGTTGACCCACAGGGCCCTAATGAAAAACTGTTTTTT.

The J gene is TRBJ2-7, the V gene TRBV14; D remains unclear. Germline V gives CDR1 SGHDN, CDR2 FVKESK. Trimming pared 4 bases from V and 0 bases from J, leaving 13 bases between. CDR3 length equals 15 residues. The CDR3: CASSPTDFRSYEQYF. In DNA form, the CDR3 reads TGTGCCAGCAGCCCGACCGACTTCCGCTCCTACGAGCAGTACTTC.

This clone was picked up one time. The V and J genes are TRBV20-1 and TRBJ1-1; no definite D call. Germline V gives CDR1 DFQATT, CDR2 SNEGSKA (reference sequence). Trimming left V 6 bases short and J 0 bases short, with 5 bases between. The CDR3 contains 11 residues. CDR3 region: CSARMNTEAFF. The CDR3 nucleotides read TGCAGTGCGAGGATGAACACTGAAGCTTTCTTT.

This sequence joins TRBV29-1 and TRBJ1-2; TRBD1 matches at 7 bases. The CDR3 has 16 amino acids. V dropped 4 bases and J dropped 4; count of bases not matched to a gene: 15. Germline loops: CDR1 SQVTM, CDR2 ANQGSEA. CDR3 protein: CSVGPRGAGEGYGYTF. The CDR3 DNA reads as TGCAGCGTTGGGCCCAGGGGGGCAGGGGAAGGCTATGGCTACACCTTC.

V and J are TRBV13 and TRBJ2-5; TRBD2 agrees at 7 bases. This CDR3 comprises 16 residues. J was trimmed by 2 bases and V by 6 bases; bases with no gene match: 12. Germline V gives CDR1 PRHDT, CDR2 FYEKMQ (reference sequence). The CDR3 DNA reads as TGTGCCAGCAGTTCCCTCGGGGGACTAAATCAAGAGACCCAGTACTTC. This gives the protein CASSSLGGLNQETQYF.

V gene TRBV7-2 combines with J gene TRBJ1-4; D gene unclear. CDR1 and CDR2 from the germline V gene are SGHTA and FQGNSA. V was cut by 1 base and J by 3 bases, with 12 bases left in between. The length of the CDR3 is 16 residues. CDR3 residues: CASSLESRQPNEKLFF. CDR3 coding DNA: TGTGCCAGCAGCTTAGAATCGCGGCAGCCTAATGAAAAACTGTTTTTT.

On this clone itself: The identical CDR3 is also encoded by other nucleotide sequences in the sample. The chain is built from TRBV13 and TRBJ2-3; D remains ambiguous. CDR3 length equals 13 residues. CDR1 is PRHDT, CDR2 FYEKMQ, per germline (reference sequence). V gave up 5 bases and J gave up 0 bases, with 6 bases separating them. CDR3 coding DNA: TGTGCCAGCAGCCTGACTAGCACAGATACGCAGTATTTT. Its protein product is CASSLTSTDTQYF.

The sample holds one count of this clone. This chain uses TRBV10-2 with TRBJ2-5, with D perhaps matching TRBD2 (5 bases). This CDR3 comprises 15 residues. Germline loops: CDR1 WSHSY, CDR2 SAAADI. The V end lost 6 bases, the J end lost 4 bases, and 18 bases lay between the germline ends. This CDR3 is CASSQLVGERETQYF. CDR3 coding DNA: TGCGCCAGCAGCCAATTGGTGGGAGAGCGAGAGACCCAGTACTTC.

The chain combines TRBV6-6 with TRBJ1-1; D possibly corresponds to TRBD1 (6 bases). The V and J ends lost 5 bases and 5 bases respectively, with 12 bases between them. This CDR3 comprises 13 residues. Germline lookup yields CDR1 MNHNY and CDR2 SVGAGI (reference sequence). Here the CDR3 reads CASSRQTGTEAFF. Here the CDR3 DNA reads TGTGCCAGCAGTAGACAGACAGGAACTGAAGCTTTCTTT.

The chain combines TRBV30 with TRBJ2-2; 12 nucleotides match TRBD2. CDR1 and CDR2 from the germline V gene are GTSNPN and SVGIG (reference sequence). CDR3 length equals 15 residues. Germline trimming cut 0 bases from V and 9 bases from J; bases unmatched to any gene: 5. The CDR3 is CAWSVLAGGSRELFF. CDR3 in DNA: TGTGCCTGGAGTGTACTAGCGGGAGGTAGTCGGGAGCTGTTTTTT. Together with reference TRBV30 and TRBJ2-2, the CDR3 gives the full variable domain: SQTIHQWPATLVQPVGSPLSLECTVEGTSNPNLYWYRQAAGRGLQLLFYSVGIGQISSEVPQNLSASRPQDRQFILSSKKLLLSDSGFYLCAWSVLAGGSRELFFGEGSRLTVL.

The chain employs TRBV7-9 and TRBJ1-5; no definite D call. Trimming stripped 0 bases from V and 10 bases from J, with 10 bases between. This CDR3 spans 13 amino acids. CDR1 and CDR2 from the germline V gene are SEHNR and FQNEAQ (reference sequence). The CDR3 sequence: CASSLASGVPQHF. CDR3 in DNA: TGTGCCAGCAGCTTAGCTTCCGGGGTCCCCCAGCATTTT. Looking up the rest from reference TRBV7-9 and TRBJ1-5 gives the full variable domain: DTGVSQNPRHKITKRGQNVTFRCDPISEHNRLYWYRQTLGQGPEFLTYFQNEAQLEKSRLLSDRFSAERPKGSFSTLEIQRTEQGDSAMYLCASSLASGVPQHFGDGTRLSIL.

V is TRBV4-1 and J is TRBJ2-1, with D possibly matching TRBD1 (6 bases). The ends were cut back, 1 base at V and 4 bases at J, with 11 bases in the middle. This CDR3 region has 15 residues. In germline, CDR1 is MGHRA, CDR2 YSYEKL. CDR3 sequence reads: CASSQVGHLYNEQFF. CDR3 sequence (DNA): TGCGCCAGCAGCCAAGTGGGACACCTATACAATGAGCAGTTCTTC.

The V call is TRBV6-5, the J call TRBJ2-2; TRBD1 is a possible D gene (5 bases). This CDR3 has 16 residues. The germline gives CDR1 MNHEY, CDR2 SVGAGI. Trimming stripped 4 bases from V and 5 bases from J, with 17 bases between. CDR3 region: CASSWGQGMGTGELFF. The CDR3 coding sequence is TGTGCCAGCAGTTGGGGTCAGGGTATGGGGACCGGGGAGCTGTTTTTT.

The rearrangement links TRBV13 to TRBJ2-6; D unclear. This CDR3 is built from 16 residues. Germline-derived CDR1 and CDR2 are PRHDT and FYEKMQ (reference sequence). V lost 2 bases to trimming and J lost 0 bases, with 8 bases between them. CDR3 amino acids: CASSLTEISGANVLTF. The CDR3 region has the DNA TGTGCCAGCAGCTTAACAGAAATCTCTGGGGCCAACGTCCTGACTTTC.

The chain combines TRBV7-6 with TRBJ1-5; 7 bases match TRBD1. The CDR3 contains 17 residues. The junction had 11 bases not matched to a gene; V was cut back by 0 bases and J by 6 bases. Germline-derived CDR1 and CDR2 are SGHVS and FNYEAQ. The CDR3 here is CASSLAPKGGPGQPQHF. In nucleotides, the CDR3 is TGTGCCAGCAGCTTAGCTCCAAAAGGGGGCCCGGGTCAGCCCCAGCATTTT.

The chain uses TRBV5-1 and TRBJ2-7; perhaps TRBD2 as D (5 bases). The CDR3 totals 15 residues. CDR1 and CDR2 from the germline V gene are SGHRS and YFSETQ. V was shortened by 0 bases and J by 0 bases, with 10 bases between the two germline ends. In DNA, the CDR3 is TGCGCCAGCAGCTTGGTGGGCGGGCCCTCCTACGAGCAGTACTTC. Translated, it gives CASSLVGGPSYEQYF.

The table lists this clone with a count of one. In nucleotides, the CDR3 is TGTGCCAGCTCACCAACAGGCAGCATCGATTATGGCTACACCTTC. It encodes CASSPTGSIDYGYTF. The chain is built from TRBV18 and TRBJ1-2; the D gene is possibly TRBD1 (5 bases). Germline loops: CDR1 KGHSH, CDR2 LQKENI. V dropped 2 bases and J dropped 5 bases, with 15 bases sitting between them. The CDR3 runs 15 residues. The full variable domain, rest sourced from reference TRBV18 and TRBJ1-2, is NAGVMQNPRHLVRRRGQEARLRCSPMKGHSHVYWYRQLPEEGLKFMVYLQKENIIDESGMPKERFSAEFPKEGPSILRIQQVVRGDSAAYFCASSPTGSIDYGYTFGSGTRLTVV.

The V call is TRBV5-6, the J call TRBJ2-5; 11 bases fit TRBD2. With 2 bases clipped from V and 3 bases from J, the junction kept 3 bases outside the gene matches. Per germline, CDR1 SGHDT and CDR2 YYEEEE. This CDR3 spans 15 amino acids. CDR3 sequence reads: CASSFGTSGEETQYF. The CDR3 nucleotides read TGTGCCAGCAGCTTCGGGACTAGCGGAGAAGAGACCCAGTACTTC.

The rearrangement joins TRBV5-1 to TRBJ1-1, with 10 bases lining up with TRBD1. With V trimmed by 2 bases and J by 3 bases, 4 bases remained unmatched. CDR1 and CDR2 from the germline V gene are SGHRS and YFSETQ. CDR3 length equals 15 residues. CDR3 sequence (DNA): TGCGCCAGCAGCTTATACGGACAGGGGGACACTGAAGCTTTCTTT. Translated: CASSLYGQGDTEAFF.

This clone was counted a single time. The chain recombines TRBV10-1 with TRBJ2-7, with TRBD1 identical over 10 bases. The germline gives CDR1 WNHNN, CDR2 SYGVQD (reference sequence). After removal of 10 bases from V and 6 bases from J, the junction contained 9 bases not matched to a gene. The length of the CDR3 is 13 residues. The CDR3 DNA follows: TGCGCCACTTCGGGACAGGGGCACCGCGAGCAGTACTTC. As protein: CATSGQGHREQYF.

The V call is TRBV27, the J call TRBJ1-1; 8 bases are a match to TRBD1. With 4 bases clipped from V and 0 bases from J, the junction kept 13 bases outside the gene matches. The length of the CDR3 is 18 residues. Germline CDR1 and CDR2: MNHEY and SMNVEV (reference sequence). CDR3 sequence (DNA): TGTGCCAGCAGTTCAGGGGAGGGACAGGAGATCATGAACACTGAAGCTTTCTTT. Amino acids: CASSSGEGQEIMNTEAFF.

The chain has TRBV28 and TRBJ1-5, with TRBD1 as a possible D gene (6 bases). CDR1 MDHEN and CDR2 SYDVKM come from the germline V gene. CDR3 length: 18 amino acids. V was trimmed by 6 bases and J by 0 bases, leaving 21 bases between them. The CDR3 protein is CASRTPKPGDRSNQPQHF. In nucleotides, the CDR3 is TGTGCCAGCAGGACCCCAAAACCAGGGGATCGTAGCAATCAGCCCCAGCATTTT.

The chain has TRBV11-2 and TRBJ1-2, with D unresolved. The CDR3 covers 15 residues. The germline V gene encodes CDR1 SGHAT and CDR2 FQNNGV. The V end lost 4 bases, the J end lost 7 bases, and 19 bases lay between the germline ends. CDR3 bases: TGTGCCAGCAGCTCAAAATACCGGGAGGAGGCTGGCTACACCTTC. It translates to CASSSKYREEAGYTF.

The CDR3 sequence: CASSLLGISSGSSYNEQFF. CDR3 in DNA: TGTGCCAGCAGTTTATTGGGCATTTCTAGCGGGAGCTCCTACAATGAGCAGTTCTTC. This chain connects TRBV27 to TRBJ2-1; 10 positions agree with TRBD2. The CDR3 is made up of 19 amino acids. CDR1 and CDR2 (germline): MNHEY, SMNVEV (reference sequence). The V gene end was trimmed by 1 base and the J gene end by 0 bases; junction bases not matched to a gene: 9.